The rows below give T cell receptor beta chains drawn from one sample of a study of cytomegalovirus exposure and HLA in healthy donors. Sequencing was performed with immunoSEQ multiplex PCR; in TCRdb, only in-frame clones are kept and a portion is missing. This sample contains approximately 210,000 clones. Sequenced sample: PBMCs. These receptor sequences come from a woman aged 25 to 39 in good health and CMV-seropositive. CDR3s include the opening cysteine and the closing phenylalanine or tryptophan. The D gene is left open where the match is weak.

TRBV7-6	-	TRBJ2-2	CASSLVWVRGNTGELFF	TGTGCCAGCAGCTTAGTATGGGTCAGGGGTAACACCGGGGAGCTGTTTTTT
TRBV7-9	TRBD2	TRBJ2-4	CASTPGGWDIQYF	TGTGCCAGCACTCCGGGGGGATGGGACATTCAGTACTTC
TRBV15	TRBD2	TRBJ2-1	CATSRAPGGIAGGVYNEQFF	TGTGCCACCAGCAGAGCTCCGGGCGGAATAGCGGGAGGGGTCTACAATGAGCAGTTCTTC
TRBV7-9	-	TRBJ2-7	CASSLDRDRYEQYF	TGTGCCAGCAGCTTAGACAGGGACCGTTACGAGCAGTACTTC
TRBV10-2	TRBD1	TRBJ1-6	CASSGGQTLSYNSPLHF	TGCGCCAGCAGTGGGGGACAGACGCTTTCCTATAATTCACCCCTCCACTTT
TRBV2	TRBD2	TRBJ2-7	CASSVDTQQDPGGYF	TGTGCCAGCAGTGTGGACACCCAGCAAGACCCGGGGGGGTACTTC
TRBV4-3	-	TRBJ2-7	CASSQDRRRSRGDRDYEQYF	TGCGCCAGCAGCCAAGATCGTAGAAGATCGAGGGGGGACAGAGACTACGAGCAGTACTTC
TRBV11-2	-	TRBJ1-2	CASRSDSNYGYTF	TGTGCCAGCAGATCCGACAGTAACTATGGCTACACCTTC
TRBV5-1	TRBD2	TRBJ2-1	CASSRTSGGASYNEQFF	TGCGCCAGCAGCCGCACTAGCGGGGGGGCTTCCTACAATGAGCAGTTCTTC
TRBV5-5	-	TRBJ2-5	CASSFYGEETQYF	TGTGCCAGCAGCTTTTACGGGGAAGAGACCCAGTACTTC
TRBV6-5	-	TRBJ1-3	CASSYSTDSGNTIYF	TGTGCCAGCAGTTACTCGACAGACTCTGGAAACACCATATATTTT
TRBV6-1	-	TRBJ1-5	CASSHTGTEGHF	TGTGCCAGCAGTCACACCGGGACTGAAGGGCATTTT
TRBV18	-	TRBJ1-1	CASSPVQGEAFF	TGTGCCAGCTCACCTGTGCAGGGTGAAGCTTTCTTT
TRBV18	-	TRBJ1-1	CASSPRAGQNTEAFF	TGTGCCAGCTCACCTCGCGCCGGACAGAACACTGAAGCTTTCTTT
TRBV4-3	-	TRBJ1-6	CASSQDRKSPLHF	TGCGCCAGCAGCCAAGACAGAAAATCACCCCTCCACTTT